The present T cell receptor beta chain was sequenced within a study of cytomegalovirus exposure and HLA in healthy donors listed by TCRdb under 2017. Context from the whole study: In an earlier analysis of around 540 of the donors, about 260 Gb of sequence data and 95 million to 130 million unique TCR beta sequences from roughly 190 million T cells were reported. An early release covering 500 to 750 HLA-typed donors comprised approximately 300 gigabases of sequencing data and tens of millions of unique TCR sequences. Of the 300 to 500 genotyped donors, 75% to 85% were placed in the genetic ancestry cluster associated with self-reported Caucasian donors. The study aimed to test whether signatures of past pathogen exposure could be identified by cataloging public T cell receptors. Using immunosequencing, the study profiled T cell repertoires from about 610 subjects and related those repertoires to cytomegalovirus serostatus. A separate validation cohort of approximately 130 different subjects was used in addition to the roughly 700-subject first cohort. To predict cytomegalovirus infection status, the study combined high-throughput TCR immunosequencing, statistical association of individual TCRs with disease status, and machine learning. A later analysis re-examined previously published TCR beta repertoires from more than 650 donors and added high-resolution HLA genotyping to investigate patterns of TCR occurrence. The later analysis used no new phenotypic data to find candidate immune exposures, relying instead on TCR beta sequences and their occurrence across donors. In an earlier analysis of 500 to 650 of the donors, high-throughput TCR beta sequencing was used to judge whether each TCR beta V gene segment behaved as functional or pseudogenic. Alongside the repertoire data, information on donor age, sex, ethnicity and CMV serostatus was compiled. A later genetic analysis used genome-wide SNP genotypes for about 65% of the roughly 700 donors, treating that subset as a discovery cohort. All discovery cohort repertoires had been generated on a single sequencing platform. Class I and class II HLA loci were covered by the typing at four-digit resolution. The number of typed donors differed by locus: about 620-630 for A, B, C, DRB1 and DQB1; approximately 520 for DQA1; 606 for DPA1; and roughly 470 for DPB1. A handful of DR-DQ haplotypes were handled as single units for association and clustering because linkage in the cohort was strong. Among 398 genotyped donors of the cohort, an average of about 240,000 unique TCR beta nucleotide sequences were sequenced per donor, 15% to 20% of them non-productive. Summary of the overall study and its limitations: In a later analysis, HLA-associated TCR beta chains showed more clonal expansion and lower generation probabilities than non-associated chains that were equally common. The authors suggested that the approach could potentially be extended to other disease states and immunological phenotypes. In a later genetic analysis, a missense DCLRE1C variant was associated with V-gene and J-gene trimming of TCR beta chains, and the association was replicated in an independent cohort. The classifier was reported to diagnose cytomegalovirus status with high specificity and sensitivity in both the original cohort and the validation cohort. Broadly in line with IMGT annotations, most TCR beta V segments showed up in productive rearrangements about 90% or about 30% of the time in an earlier analysis of about 500 of the donors. A cluster of highly shared sequence variants was judged likely to be a technical artifact of the sequencing pipeline. Most TCR sequences were seen in very few donors, while some public TCRs were found in many individuals. Compared with the approximately 700-donor mean, donors in an Asian-associated ancestry cluster had fewer N-insertions in productive TCRs, according to a later genetic analysis. Because HLA typing was missing for some donors at each locus, association tests included only the typed subset. Presence/absence analyses assumed roughly uniform sequencing depth across donors, an assumption that may not hold. Most CMV-associated TCR beta chains appeared to be HLA-restricted in a later analysis, and the HLA associations seemed to be driven largely by CMV exposure. According to a later analysis, TCR association rates differed among HLA loci, with DRB1 alleles showing the most associated TCRs and HLA-C alleles showing the fewest. Immune exposure information for the cohort was limited to CMV serostatus. Correlated functional status among segregating V segments might be attributable to linkage disequilibrium, but an unknown experimental factor could not be ruled out. A few of the identified cytomegalovirus-associated TCR beta chains were confirmed in vitro to be specific for cytomegalovirus antigens. Because the 87-base-pair reads could not distinguish some IMGT-functional V segments, including TRBV6-2 and TRBV6-3, those segments were excluded. Over 15 rarely observed V segments, including chromosome 9 orphons, were excluded from the earlier analysis of several hundred of the donors because counts were too low. A further reported finding was that TCR beta sequences accurately predicted the HLA-A and HLA-B alleles for most subjects in the first cohort. Several of the top co-occurrence clusters appeared to be linked to parvovirus B19, influenza, CMV and Epstein-Barr virus, according to a later analysis. Assigning TCR associations to individual alleles was difficult when HLA alleles, especially DR and DQ, strongly co-occurred. At a false discovery rate of 0.05, a later analysis linked under 20,000 TCR beta sequences to specific HLA alleles. The study listed approximately 160 TCR beta chains as associated with cytomegalovirus. The cohort was sequenced for TCR beta chains only, and without alpha or paired-chain data the features that could be detected were limited.

Libraries were made using the immunoSEQ multiplex PCR assay. A mixture of 60 forward primers for TCR Vbeta segments and 13 reverse primers for TCR Jbeta segments was used in the multiplex PCR. A multiplex PCR assay on genomic DNA amplified the CDR3 region of rearranged TCR beta genes. Amplified TCR beta libraries were sequenced as 87-base-pair reads on the Illumina HiSeq System. The paper's data handling went like this. Across the 600 to 700 repertoires, a later analysis counted 78 million or so unique TCR beta chains, roughly 11 million of which were shared by at least two donors. A nearest-neighbor algorithm error-corrected the raw reads and collapsed the reads into unique sequences, merging closely related sequences to remove PCR and sequencing errors. CDR3 sequences were aligned to IMGT reference sequences to assign V, D and J gene segments. For a sequence to be retained, a match of at least six nucleotides to both a V gene segment and a J gene segment was required. Rearrangements were called productive when the CDR3 lacked stop codons and stayed in frame with V and J; all others were non-productive. Following IMGT convention, CDR3 was defined as the stretch from the second conserved V-encoded cysteine up to the conserved J-encoded phenylalanine. The earlier analysis of about 610 of the donors excluded any sequence lacking an unambiguous match to a single V gene segment. In an earlier analysis of several hundred of the donors, V segments were called functional above 56.7% productive rearrangements and were called segregating when the between-donor standard deviation exceeded 5%. A statistical classification framework was built to diagnose cytomegalovirus status from the catalog of TCR beta chain sequences. In a later analysis, V and J genes were assigned by comparing TCR nucleotide sequences against IMGT/GENE-DB human TR gene sequences. In a later analysis, CDR3 sequences and most-parsimonious VDJ recombination scenarios were assigned using the TCRdist pipeline. A later analysis defined each TCR beta chain by its CDR3 amino acid sequence plus V-gene family, and excluded reads lacking a unique V-gene family. To address suspected cross-contamination and a sequencing artifact, a later analysis removed 592 highly shared, low-generation-probability nucleotide sequences. In a later analysis, a clonal expansion index for each public chain was calculated from normalized within-repertoire ranks of inferred template counts. In a later analysis, generation probabilities were computed using a VDJ recombination model fitted to out-of-frame rearrangements, and the results were checked against IGoR. A later analysis scored TCR-TCR, TCR-HLA and TCR-CMV co-occurrence with hypergeometric tests, applying a repertoire-size bias correction to TCR pairs. To estimate false discovery rates, a later analysis permuted the HLA or CMV assignments 20 times. A later analysis grouped co-occurring TCRs with DBSCAN, adding TCRdist sequence similarity when clustering within HLA-allele-positive subsets. Co-occurrence clustering excluded repertoires with fewer than 30,000 or more than 120,000 public chains, plus five with anomalous nucleotide sharing. The table comes from immuneACCESS by way of TCRdb, which keeps in-frame sequences with V and J called. Part of the clones is missing from these tables; in studies checked, under half for an unresolved V gene and the rest for unknown reasons. Clonal size and the V and J genes are those of that table, whereas D and trimming came from the DNA. The sample table records approximately 80,000 clones; about 77% of these occur just once. The ten largest clones take up roughly 2.5% of the sample.

The cohort was made up of 666 healthy bone marrow donors. At the time of sampling, every cohort member was nominally healthy, though immune exposures that went unrecorded were likely present. The donor was CMV seropositive and was included in the group of 250 to 350 seropositive cohort members. A peripheral blood sample was collected from each donor, and TCR beta sequencing was performed on peripheral blood mononuclear cells. Genomic DNA was extracted from the blood cell samples with the Qiagen DNeasy Blood Extraction Kit. Of note for this clone: What this receptor recognizes is not known. Base qualities are not provided; no much larger clone lies one nucleotide away.

As encoded in the germline V gene, CDR1 is SQVTM while CDR2 is ANQGSEA. There are 12 amino acids in the CDR3, from cysteine to phenylalanine inclusive. Of all the DNA, just the CDR3 is kept, 36 bases in frame from base 1. The origin of this receptor is a male donor in good health and CMV-seropositive. The rearranged chain carries TRBV29-1 and TRBJ2-5, and TRBD1 may be the D gene, going by 5 matching bases. Matching the DNA end better, TRBJ2-7 makes the J call doubtful. Sequencing was performed on PBMCs. The encoded CDR3 is CSARTHSYEQYF. The DNA sequence is given as TGCAGCGCCAGGACACACTCCTACGAGCAGTACTTC.